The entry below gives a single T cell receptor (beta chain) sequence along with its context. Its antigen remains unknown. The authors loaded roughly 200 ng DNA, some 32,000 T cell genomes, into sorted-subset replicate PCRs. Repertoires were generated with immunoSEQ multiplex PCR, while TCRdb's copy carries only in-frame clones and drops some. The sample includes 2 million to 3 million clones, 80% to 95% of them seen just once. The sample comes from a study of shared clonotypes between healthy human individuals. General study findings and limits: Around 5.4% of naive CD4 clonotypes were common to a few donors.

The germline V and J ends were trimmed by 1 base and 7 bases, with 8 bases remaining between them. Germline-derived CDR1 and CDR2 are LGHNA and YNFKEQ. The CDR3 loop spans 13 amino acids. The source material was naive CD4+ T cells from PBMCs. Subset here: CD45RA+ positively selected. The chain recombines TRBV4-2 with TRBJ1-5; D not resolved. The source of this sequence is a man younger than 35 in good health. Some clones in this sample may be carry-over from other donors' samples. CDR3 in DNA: TGTGCCAGCAGCCAAGTGACTTCCCAGCCCCAGCATTTT. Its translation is CASSQVTSQPQHF.